This entry lists 12 T cell receptor beta chains sequenced from one sample in a study of blood T cell repertoires in COVID-19. Generated by immunoSEQ multiplex PCR, the TCRdb table keeps only in-frame clones and is missing some. This table holds about 220,000 clones, approximately 83% found once. The source material was PBMCs or T cells enriched from blood (not recorded which). The receptor set was obtained from a woman aged 40 to 49 with acute COVID-19.

This sequence joins TRBV4-2 and TRBJ2-7; TRBD2 matches at 10 bases. The CDR3 runs 17 residues. Germline values: CDR1 LGHNA, CDR2 YNFKEQ. With V trimmed by 3 bases and J by 0 bases, 8 bases remained unmatched. The chain's CDR3 is CASSHARTSGTSYEQYF. The CDR3 nucleotides read TGTGCCAGCAGCCACGCCCGTACTAGCGGGACCTCCTACGAGCAGTACTTC.

The genes are TRBV20-1 and TRBJ1-4; D is possibly TRBD1 (5 bases). The CDR3 has 15 amino acids. Between the trimmed V and J ends, which lost 3 bases and 2 bases, there was a span of 13 bases. Germline assignment: CDR1 DFQATT and CDR2 SNEGSKA (reference sequence). CDR3 residues: CSASSWGETNEKLFF. The CDR3 DNA reads TGCAGTGCTAGTTCGTGGGGGGAGACTAATGAAAAACTGTTTTTT.

The rearrangement joins TRBV7-3 to TRBJ1-1; TRBD1 might be the D (5 bases). V lost 5 bases, J lost 1 base, and 14 bases lay in between. CDR3 length equals 15 residues. CDR1 and CDR2 from the germline V gene are SGHTA and FQGTGA. The CDR3 reads CASSLQPRANTEAFF. The DNA of the CDR3 is TGTGCCAGCAGCCTTCAACCCAGGGCGAACACTGAAGCTTTCTTT.

The V call is TRBV5-1, the J call TRBJ1-2; TRBD1 aligns across 9 bases. The V gene end was trimmed by 4 bases and the J gene end by 8 bases; junction bases not matched to a gene: 6. The CDR3 is 13 residues long. Germline loops: CDR1 SGHRS, CDR2 YFSETQ. The CDR3 DNA reads TGCGCCAGCAGCGTTACAGGGGGCGACGGCTACACCTTC. Its translation: CASSVTGGDGYTF.

The chain employs TRBV19 and TRBJ1-5; D is ambiguous. CDR1 LNHDA and CDR2 SQIVND come from the germline V gene (reference sequence). Trimming cost V 3 bases and J 0 bases, with 6 bases left between them. The CDR3 totals 14 residues. The CDR3 sequence: CASSITASNQPQHF. CDR3 DNA: TGTGCCAGTAGTATCACAGCTAGCAATCAGCCCCAGCATTTT.

This clone was seen once. This sequence joins TRBV11-2 and TRBJ2-7, with D perhaps TRBD1 (5 bases). Germline values: CDR1 SGHAT, CDR2 FQNNGV. The CDR3 length is 14 residues. Between the trimmed V and J ends, which lost 4 bases and 3 bases, there was a span of 13 bases. The CDR3 sequence: CASSSRPGIYEQYF. The DNA for the CDR3 is TGTGCCAGCAGCTCTCGCCCAGGGATCTACGAGCAGTACTTC.

This rearrangement joins TRBV7-9 to TRBJ2-3; 12 bases align to TRBD1. The CDR3 loop spans 16 amino acids. The germline V gene encodes CDR1 SEHNR and CDR2 FQNEAQ (reference sequence). J lost 3 bases, V lost 5 bases, and 6 bases had no gene match. The CDR3 here is CASSRRGQGATDTQYF. Written as DNA, the CDR3 is TGTGCCAGCAGCCGCCGGGGACAGGGGGCAACAGATACGCAGTATTTT.

Remarks on this clone: A junction boundary mismatches the germline segment, possibly from a read error. The chain recombines TRBV27 with TRBJ1-1; 9 positions match TRBD1. The germline V gene encodes CDR1 MNHEY and CDR2 SMNVEV (reference sequence). The CDR3 contains 15 residues. The CDR3 region has the DNA TGTGCCAGCAGTTTATCCGGGACAGGGAACTCTGAAGCTTTCTTT. It is translated as CASSLSGTGNSEAFF.

The genes are TRBV6-5 and TRBJ1-1; D perhaps matches TRBD1 (6 bases). The CDR3 sequence is 15 residues long. In germline, CDR1 is MNHEY, CDR2 SVGAGI. Trimming shortened V by 5 bases and J by 1 base, and 14 bases separated the two germline ends. CDR3 loop: CASSPYGQSNTEAFF. Here the CDR3 DNA reads TGTGCCAGCAGTCCATACGGACAGTCGAACACTGAAGCTTTCTTT.

The rearrangement links TRBV24-1 to TRBJ2-1; D remains ambiguous. The CDR3 has 21 amino acids. The ends were cut back, 5 bases at V and 6 bases at J, with 34 bases in the middle. Germline CDR1 reads KGHDR; CDR2 reads SFDVKD. CDR3 residues: CATSALDGDAVGPGTVNEQFF. In DNA form, the CDR3 reads TGTGCCACCAGTGCCCTCGACGGTGATGCTGTGGGTCCCGGTACAGTCAATGAGCAGTTCTTC.

The chain uses TRBV3-1 (or the pseudogene TRBV3-2) and TRBJ1-6; D is undetermined. V lost 3 bases and J 9 bases, leaving 6 bases between the germline ends. The CDR3 covers 12 residues. The germline gives CDR1 LGHDT, CDR2 YNNKEL (reference sequence). CDR3 sequence: CASSHPRSPLHF. In DNA, the CDR3 is TGTGCCAGCAGCCACCCCCGTTCACCCCTCCACTTT.

The V and J genes are TRBV28 and TRBJ2-2; a possible D gene is TRBD1 (6 bases). Germline CDR1 MDHEN, CDR2 SYDVKM. The CDR3 contains 16 residues. V lost 5 bases, J lost 6 bases, and 19 bases lay in between. The CDR3 coding sequence is TGTGCCAGCAGTACCTCCGGGACACCTCGGGCCGGGGAGCTGTTTTTT. This gives the protein CASSTSGTPRAGELFF.